Described below is a single T cell receptor (beta chain) sequence and its context. Other DNA sequences within the sample encode an identical CDR3. The naive CD8 subset, CD45RO-negative cells positively selected for CCR7, excluded terminally differentiated effector memory CD45RA+ cells. The table came from immunoSEQ multiplex PCR; TCRdb's copy has only in-frame clones and leaves some out. The sample includes hundreds of thousands of clones, about 92% of them seen just once. V was clipped by 0 bases and J by 4 bases; unmatched bases: 3. This CDR3 region has 15 residues. The germline V gene has CDR1 MGHRA and CDR2 YSYEKL. The sample belongs to a study of shared clonotypes between healthy human individuals. Study at large: Each donor contributed plates that comprised three CD4 naive, three CD4 memory, two CD8 naive and one CD8 memory.

The sequenced material came from naive CD8+ T cells sorted from blood. The sequence derives from a man aged 30-40 years in good health. The V gene is TRBV4-1, the J gene TRBJ2-7, with 10 bases that match TRBD2. CDR3 region: CASSQELAGTYEQYF. The CDR3 DNA reads as TGCGCCAGCAGCCAAGAACTAGCGGGAACTTACGAGCAGTACTTC.